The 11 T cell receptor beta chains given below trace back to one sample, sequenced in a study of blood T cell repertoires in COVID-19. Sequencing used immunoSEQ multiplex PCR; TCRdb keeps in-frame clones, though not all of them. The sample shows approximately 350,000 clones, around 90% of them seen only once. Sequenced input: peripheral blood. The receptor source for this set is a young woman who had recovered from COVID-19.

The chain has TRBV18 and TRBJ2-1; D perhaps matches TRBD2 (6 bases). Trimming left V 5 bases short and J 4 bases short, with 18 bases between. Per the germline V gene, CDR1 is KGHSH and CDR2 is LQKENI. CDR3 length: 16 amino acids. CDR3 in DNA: TGTGCCAGCTCAACCACAGTCCAGCGGGTGTACAATGAGCAGTTCTTC. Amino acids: CASSTTVQRVYNEQFF.

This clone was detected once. CDR3 region: CASTIMSSYNEQFF. The CDR3 bases are TGTGCCAGCACCATCATGAGCTCCTACAATGAGCAGTTCTTC. The V gene is TRBV6-5, the J gene TRBJ2-1; D gene uncertain. The CDR3 totals 14 residues. V was pared by 7 bases and J by 0 bases, with 10 bases between. Per germline, CDR1 MNHEY and CDR2 SVGAGI.

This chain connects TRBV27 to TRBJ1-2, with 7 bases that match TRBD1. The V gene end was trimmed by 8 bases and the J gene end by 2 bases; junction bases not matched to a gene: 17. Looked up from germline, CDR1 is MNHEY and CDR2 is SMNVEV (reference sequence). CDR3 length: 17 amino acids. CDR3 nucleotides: TGTGCCAGCGCCCGAACAATGACAGGGCCATTAAACTATGGCTACACCTTC. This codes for CASARTMTGPLNYGYTF.

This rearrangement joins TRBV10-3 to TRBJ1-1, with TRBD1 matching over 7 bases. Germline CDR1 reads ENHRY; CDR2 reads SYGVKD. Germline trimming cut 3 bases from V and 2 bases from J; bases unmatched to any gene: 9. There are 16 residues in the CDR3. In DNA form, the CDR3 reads TGTGCCATCAGTGATGAAAGGGGGCTGGGTAACACTGAAGCTTTCTTT. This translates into CAISDERGLGNTEAFF.

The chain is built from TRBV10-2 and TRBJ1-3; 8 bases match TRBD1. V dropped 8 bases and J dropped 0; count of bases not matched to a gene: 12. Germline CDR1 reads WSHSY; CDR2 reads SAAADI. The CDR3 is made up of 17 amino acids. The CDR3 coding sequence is TGCGCCAGCCGAGGCCAGGGGGCCCCTTCCTCTGGAAACACCATATATTTT. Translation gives CASRGQGAPSSGNTIYF.

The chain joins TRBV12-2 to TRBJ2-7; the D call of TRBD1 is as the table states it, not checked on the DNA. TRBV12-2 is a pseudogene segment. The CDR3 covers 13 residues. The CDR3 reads CASRSDNSYEQYV. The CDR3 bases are TGTGCAAGTCGCTCGGACAACTCCTACGAGCAGTACGTC.

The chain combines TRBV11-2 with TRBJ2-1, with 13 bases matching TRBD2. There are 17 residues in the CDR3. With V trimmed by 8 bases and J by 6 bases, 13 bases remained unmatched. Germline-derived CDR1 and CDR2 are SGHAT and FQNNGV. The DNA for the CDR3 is TGTGCCAGCTGCAGGGGGGGTGGGACTAGCGGGATCAATGAGCAGTTCTTC. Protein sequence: CASCRGGGTSGINEQFF.

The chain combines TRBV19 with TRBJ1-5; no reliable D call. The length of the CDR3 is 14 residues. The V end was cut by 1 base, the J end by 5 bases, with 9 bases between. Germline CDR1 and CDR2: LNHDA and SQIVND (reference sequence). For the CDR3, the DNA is TGTGCCAGTAGTATAGGTCCCGGGGATCAGCCCCAGCATTTT. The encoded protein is CASSIGPGDQPQHF.

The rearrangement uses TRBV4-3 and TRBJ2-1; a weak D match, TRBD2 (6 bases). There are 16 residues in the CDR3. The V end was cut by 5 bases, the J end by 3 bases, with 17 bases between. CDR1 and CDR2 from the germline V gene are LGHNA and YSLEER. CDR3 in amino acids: CASSTLADGGYNEQFF. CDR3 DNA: TGCGCCAGCAGCACCTTAGCGGACGGGGGCTACAATGAGCAGTTCTTC.

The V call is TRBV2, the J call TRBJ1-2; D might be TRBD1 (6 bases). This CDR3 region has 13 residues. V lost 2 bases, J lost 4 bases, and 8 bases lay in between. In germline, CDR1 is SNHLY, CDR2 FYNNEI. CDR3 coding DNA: TGTGCCAGCAGTGAATGGGGGCTCTATGGCTACACCTTC. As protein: CASSEWGLYGYTF.

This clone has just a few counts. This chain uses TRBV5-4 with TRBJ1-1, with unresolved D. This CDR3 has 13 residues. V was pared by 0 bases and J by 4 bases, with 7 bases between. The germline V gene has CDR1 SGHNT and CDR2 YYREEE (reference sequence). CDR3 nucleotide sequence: TGTGCCAGCAGCTTGGACAGTAGCACTGAAGCTTTCTTT. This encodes CASSLDSSTEAFF.